Included here is one TCR beta chain sequence, with context. What it binds is not known. It may be a read error: a sequence one base away is much more abundant. This entry belongs to a study of tumor-infiltrating lymphocytes in primary liver carcinoma. About the research overall: These patients were men and women whose ages were 30 to 69 years. Study-level points and caveats: Among the pair types, tumor region pairs showed more overlap than tumor-adjacent and tumor-blood pairs.

Unsorted bulk tissue of roughly 18-31 mg yielded co-extracted RNA and DNA. Germline V gene sequence: CDR1 WSHSY, CDR2 SAAADI. CDR3 length: 14 amino acids. A primer matching the constant region was used to make TCR beta cDNA from approximately 0.55 ug of total RNA. The TCR beta library was amplified through three nested multiplex PCR rounds in a modified ARM-PCR procedure. Running 9 to 11 cycles apiece, the first two PCR rounds relied on TRBV1-TRBV30 forward primers together with a C-beta reverse primer. TCRdb recomputed calls from the multiplex PCR reads with MiXCR, one row per CDR3 protein. This sample has tens of thousands of distinct CDR3 sequences; around 80% occur once, and the top ten carry more than 35%.

Material for sequencing was tumor-adjacent normal liver tissue. V is TRBV10-2 and J is TRBJ2-2, with D perhaps TRBD2 (6 bases). The receptor was isolated from a young woman with primary liver carcinoma and hepatitis B virus infection. The CDR3 loop is CASSPGRVAGGLFF. In DNA form, the CDR3 reads TGCGCCAGCAGTCCGGGACGAGTAGCCGGGGGGCTGTTTTTT.